Listed below are T cell receptor beta chains from one sample, sequenced in a study of patients and donors after allogeneic stem cell transplantation. Using its own MiXCR run on the RT-PCR reads, TCRdb lists one record per CDR3 protein. The profile shows about 89,000 distinct CDR3 sequences, about 44% of them singletons. Sequenced: blood, either unsorted or a sorted T cell fraction (not recorded which). The receptors shown here come from a human donor who was either an allogeneic HSCT recipient or a stem cell or donor lymphocyte infusion donor (not recorded which). It is not recorded whose cells these are; they may come from a transplant donor. CDR3s include the opening cysteine and the closing phenylalanine or tryptophan. Clone size is shown for a subset of rows, as once, few, many or a class of expanded clone.

size	J	V	CDR3
few	TRBJ1-5	TRBV28	CASLGPFNQPQHF
few	TRBJ1-2	TRBV12-3/TRBV12-4	CASSLANYGYTF
.	TRBJ1-2	TRBV7-9	CASSLPQAGYTF
.	TRBJ1-1	TRBV12-3/TRBV12-4	CASTKVRGTEAFF
.	TRBJ1-2	TRBV4-3	CASSQDLGVRYGYTF
.	TRBJ2-4	TRBV18	CASSPGTINIQYF
.	TRBJ2-2	TRBV19	CASSRRMSVNTGELFF
.	TRBJ2-1	TRBV28	CASSPSGTGGFNEQFF
.	TRBJ1-2	TRBV20-1	CSASGQGIGYGYTF
.	TRBJ1-4	TRBV4-1	CATSQAGWAEKLFF
.	TRBJ1-2	TRBV4-1	CASSQRQDYGYTF
few	TRBJ1-1	TRBV6-2/TRBV6-3	CASSYTPTGENTEAFF
.	TRBJ2-5	TRBV12-3/TRBV12-4	CASSLKGVTTQYF
.	TRBJ1-1	TRBV29-1	CSAGRGMNTEAFF